Listed below are T cell receptor beta chains from one sample, sequenced in a study of B cell selection in AIRE deficiency. TCRdb keeps only in-frame clones here, not all; method: immunoSEQ multiplex PCR. The sample has about 25,000 clones; roughly 96% are singletons. Material: CD4+CD127+ conventional T cells sorted from PBMCs. The receptor source for this set is a human donor in good health. CDR3s include the opening cysteine and the closing phenylalanine or tryptophan. A D gene is named only where the DNA matches it firmly. The size field is filled for only some rows; it gives once, few, many or a size class.

j_call | v_call | clone_size | cdr3_length | d_call | cdr3_nt | cdr3_aa
TRBJ2-7 | TRBV28 | NA | 14 | TRBD1 | TGTGCCAGCAGCCCCGGACAGGGACCCTACGAGCAGTACTTC | CASSPGQGPYEQYF
TRBJ2-7 | TRBV11-2 | NA | 14 | NA | TGTGCCAGCACCCCCCGAGGGGGAGGGGACGAGCAGTACTTC | CASTPRGGGDEQYF
TRBJ2-4 | TRBV4-2 | few | 13 | NA | TGTGCCAGCAGCCAGGGAGAGAAGGACATTCAGTACTTC | CASSQGEKDIQYF
TRBJ1-1 | TRBV7-9 | NA | 14 | TRBD1 | TGTGCCAGCAGCTTAGCGGGACAGGGGGAGGAAGCTTTCTTT | CASSLAGQGEEAFF
TRBJ1-2 | TRBV10-3 | NA | 19 | NA | TGTGCCATCAGTGACGGTGGGGGGCGCGGGACAACTACTATCGGTGGCTACACCTTC | CAISDGGGRGTTTIGGYTF
TRBJ2-5 | TRBV11-2 | NA | 15 | TRBD2 | TGTGCCAGCAGCCAAAGAGCGGGAGGGCCAGAGACCCAGTACTTC | CASSQRAGGPETQYF
TRBJ2-7 | TRBV5-5 | once | 15 | NA | TGTGCCAGCAGCTGGCCCCCCCGTGGGGATTACGAGCAGTACTTC | CASSWPPRGDYEQYF
TRBJ2-7 | TRBV10-2 | NA | 11 | NA | TGCGCCACCGCAGGCACCTACGAGCAGTACTTC | CATAGTYEQYF
TRBJ2-4 | TRBV5-1 | NA | 14 | NA | TGCGCCAGCAGCTTGGACCAAACGCGTGGCATTCAGTACTTC | CASSLDQTRGIQYF
TRBJ1-2 | TRBV2 | once | 14 | NA | TGTGCCAGCCAGAACCCCGGGACGAGCTTTGGCTACACCTTC | CASQNPGTSFGYTF
TRBJ2-7 | TRBV2 | NA | 14 | NA | TGTGCCAGCAGTGAAGGTTTGTGGGTTTACGAGCAGTACTTC | CASSEGLWVYEQYF
TRBJ1-1 | TRBV5-1 | NA | 14 | NA | TGCGCCAGCAGATTGGACAGCTTGAACACTGAAGCTTTCTTT | CASRLDSLNTEAFF
TRBJ2-5 | TRBV2 | NA | 13 | NA | TGTGCCAGCAGTGCAGGACAGCAAGAGACCCAGTACTTC | CASSAGQQETQYF
TRBJ1-2 | TRBV10-3 | NA | 14 | NA | TGTGCCATCAATCAACAGGGTCGGGACTATGGCTACACCTTC | CAINQQGRDYGYTF
TRBJ2-3 | TRBV9 | NA | 16 | TRBD2 | TGTGCCAGCAGCGTAGCAGCGGGAGGGCCCTCCGATACGCAGTATTTT | CASSVAAGGPSDTQYF
TRBJ2-3 | TRBV11-3 | NA | 12 | NA | TGTGCCAGCAGCCCCCGTTCAGATACGCAGTATTTT | CASSPRSDTQYF
TRBJ2-7 | TRBV4-2 | NA | 15 | TRBD2 | TGTGCCAGCAGCCCCACGCAGACTAGCGGGAGTGCGCAGTACTTC | CASSPTQTSGSAQYF
TRBJ1-1 | TRBV28 | NA | 15 | NA | TGTGCCAGCAGTTTAGGGAGCTTGGGGGAGACTGAAGCTTTCTTT | CASSLGSLGETEAFF
TRBJ2-7 | TRBV6-1 | few | 15 | NA | TGTGCCAGCAGTGAAGCGGGGACCGCCATCTACGAGCAGTACTTC | CASSEAGTAIYEQYF
TRBJ2-5 | TRBV4-1 | NA | 15 | NA | TGCGCCAGCAGCCTCCAGGCGTTCAATCAAGAGACCCAGTACTTC | CASSLQAFNQETQYF
TRBJ2-5 | TRBV6-1 | NA | 20 | NA | TGTGCCAGCAGTGAACGAAGTAGGGGTAGCCGTATCTCTAGCCAAGAGACCCAGTACTTC | CASSERSRGSRISSQETQYF
TRBJ2-3 | TRBV5-4 | NA | 15 | TRBD1 | TGTGCCAGCAGCCACGGGACAGGGGGCGCAGGTACGCAGTATTTT | CASSHGTGGAGTQYF
TRBJ1-2 | TRBV20-1 | NA | 11 | NA | TGCAGTGCTCCCATACGGGGGGGCTACACCTTC | CSAPIRGGYTF
TRBJ2-7 | TRBV19 | NA | 15 | TRBD1 | TGTGCCAGTAGTACCCGGACAGGGTCCGGTTACGAGCAGTACTTC | CASSTRTGSGYEQYF
TRBJ1-2 | TRBV7-9 | NA | 15 | NA | TGTGCCAGCAGCCGACTAGAGGCCACTAACTATGGCTACACCTTC | CASSRLEATNYGYTF
TRBJ2-7 | TRBV5-1 | NA | 14 | TRBD1 | TGCGCCAGCAGCCTTGGACAGGGTGGAAACGAGCAGTACTTC | CASSLGQGGNEQYF
TRBJ2-2 | TRBV28 | once | 13 | TRBD1 | TGTGCCAGCAATTCACAGGGGAACGGGGAGCTGTTTTTT | CASNSQGNGELFF
TRBJ2-3 | TRBV7-2 | NA | 13 | NA | TGTGCCAGCAGGGGGGGCTCCTCAGATACGCAGTATTTT | CASRGGSSDTQYF
TRBJ2-1 | TRBV18 | once | 16 | TRBD1 | TGTGCCAGCTCACCACCGAGGGACAGGGTGGGAAATGAGCAGTTCTTC | CASSPPRDRVGNEQFF
TRBJ2-1 | TRBV7-2 | NA | 16 | TRBD2 | TGTGCCAGCAGCTCCCAAAGCGGGATGGGCTACAATGAGCAGTTCTTC | CASSSQSGMGYNEQFF
TRBJ2-5 | TRBV2 | NA | 13 | NA | TGTGCCAGCAGCTCGGGGAAGCAAGAGACCCAGTACTTC | CASSSGKQETQYF
TRBJ2-3 | TRBV4-2 | NA | 16 | NA | TGTGCCAGCAGCCCACGGACAGCCAAGCTCTCGGATACGCAGTATTTT | CASSPRTAKLSDTQYF
TRBJ2-2 | TRBV5-1 | NA | 15 | NA | TGCGCCAGCAGCTTGGCACAAGGTACCACCGGGGAGCTGTTTTTT | CASSLAQGTTGELFF